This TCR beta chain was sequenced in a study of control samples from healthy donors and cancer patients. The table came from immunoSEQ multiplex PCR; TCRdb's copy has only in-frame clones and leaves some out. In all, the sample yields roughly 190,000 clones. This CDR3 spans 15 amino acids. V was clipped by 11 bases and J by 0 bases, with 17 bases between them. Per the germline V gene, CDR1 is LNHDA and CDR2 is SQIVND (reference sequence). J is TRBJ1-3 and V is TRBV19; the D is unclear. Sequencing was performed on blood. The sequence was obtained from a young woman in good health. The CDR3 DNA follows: TGTGCCTCTACCCGGGGAACCTCCTCTGGAAACACCATATATTTT. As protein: CASTRGTSSGNTIYF.